One T cell receptor (beta chain) is described in this entry. Germline V gene lookup returns CDR1 SGHTA and CDR2 FQGNSA. This CDR3 contains 14 residues. Trimming cost V 5 bases and J 2 bases, with 12 bases left between them. Study processing details: Amplification from reference gene primers served as the basis for estimated nucleated cell counts. Profiling relied on immunoSEQ multiplex PCR, and the TCRdb table lists in-frame clones only, not all of them. The DNA gave D and trimming, while V, J and clone size come from that table. The table lists fewer than 450,000 clones, 88% of them singletons. These data are taken from a study of blood T cell repertoires in COVID-19. Study-level background: Acute and convalescent COVID-19 specimens originated in the United States, Italy and Spain.

Patients in Seattle were enrolled during active infection, then followed longitudinally. Sequencing used peripheral blood. The chain joins TRBV7-2 to TRBJ1-2; TRBD1 might be the D (5 bases). This TCR derives from an older woman with COVID-19, enrolled during active disease. In DNA, the CDR3 is TGTGCCAGCAGCCCACTGTCAGGGAACTATGGCTACACCTTC. Its translation is CASSPLSGNYGYTF. The full variable domain, rest sourced from reference TRBV7-2 and TRBJ1-2, is GAGVSQSPSNKVTEKGKDVELRCDPISGHTALYWYRQSLGQGLEFLIYFQGNSAPDKSGLPSDRFSAERTGGSVSTLTIQRTQQEDSAVYLCASSPLSGNYGYTFGSGTRLTVV.